A single sample is the source of the 11 T cell receptor beta chains below, sequenced in a study of cytomegalovirus exposure and HLA in healthy donors (dated by TCRdb to 2015 to 2018). Library generation was performed with the immunoSEQ multiplex PCR assay. For the multiplex PCR, a mixture combining 60 forward primers for TCR Vbeta segments and 13 reverse primers for TCR Jbeta segments was used. TCRdb limited this immuneACCESS table to in-frame rearrangements with V and J called. A share of clones is missing; checked studies link under half to unresolved V genes, and the rest is unexplained. Within this sample are 140,000 to 150,000 clones, with 65% to 85% of them counted one time only. The top ten hold about 6.9% of the sample. Sequenced input: PBMCs. These receptors were obtained from a woman in her thirties or forties in good health and CMV-seropositive.

J is TRBJ2-7 and V is TRBV25-1; 8 bases map to TRBD2. The V segment lost 6 bases and the J segment 4 bases; nucleotides outside the gene matches: 2. CDR1 is MGHDK, CDR2 SYGVNS, per germline. The CDR3 runs to 12 residues. Here the CDR3 reads CASRAGGYEQYF. The CDR3 DNA reads as TGTGCCAGCAGGGCGGGGGGTTACGAGCAGTACTTC.

The chain uses TRBV7-3 and TRBJ2-3; 12 positions match TRBD1. CDR3 length equals 15 residues. Per the germline V gene, CDR1 is SGHTA and CDR2 is FQGTGA. With 5 bases clipped from V and 2 bases from J, the junction kept 2 bases outside the gene matches. CDR3 nucleotides: TGTGCCAGCAGCACGGGACAGGGGGCCACAGATACGCAGTATTTT. Its translation: CASSTGQGATDTQYF.

This sequence joins TRBV2 and TRBJ2-5; 9 positions match TRBD2. The CDR3 loop spans 17 amino acids. With V trimmed by 3 bases and J by 3 bases, 11 bases remained unmatched. CDR1 is SNHLY and CDR2 is FYNNEI in the germline V gene. Here the CDR3 reads CASSEQGSGGYKETQYF. The CDR3 DNA reads TGTGCCAGCAGTGAGCAGGGTAGCGGGGGCTATAAAGAGACCCAGTACTTC.

The V gene is TRBV4-1, the J gene TRBJ2-4; 7 nucleotides match TRBD1. V lost 2 bases, J lost 0 bases, and 13 bases stayed unmatched. This CDR3 has 19 amino acids. CDR1 is MGHRA and CDR2 is YSYEKL in the germline V gene. The CDR3 coding sequence is TGCGCCAGCAGCCAACCCATCCGTAGGGGGCGCATAGCCAAAAACATTCAGTACTTC. It translates to CASSQPIRRGRIAKNIQYF.

The rearrangement links TRBV7-9 to TRBJ2-5; no clear D. The CDR3 consists of 10 residues. Trimming removed 5 bases at V and 4 bases at J, with 2 bases between. The germline V gene has CDR1 SEHNR and CDR2 FQNEAQ (reference sequence). The CDR3 DNA sequence: TGTGCCAGCAGCCTAGAGACCCAGTACTTC. It is translated as CASSLETQYF.

The chain carries TRBV7-6 and TRBJ2-3; 14 positions match TRBD2. Germline V lookup: CDR1 SGHVS, CDR2 FNYEAQ. J gave up 0 bases and V 5 bases, and 10 bases lay outside the gene matches. The CDR3 has 19 amino acids. The CDR3 reads CASSLRPGLAGVSTDTQYF. In DNA, the CDR3 is TGTGCCAGCAGCCTAAGACCGGGACTAGCGGGGGTTAGCACAGATACGCAGTATTTT.

This clone was detected once. The chain couples TRBV29-1 to TRBJ2-5; TRBD2 matches at 13 bases. CDR3 length: 16 residues. Germline values: CDR1 SQVTM, CDR2 ANQGSEA. J was trimmed by 4 bases and V by 2 bases; bases with no gene match: 7. DNA for the CDR3: TGCAGCGTTGAAAAGTATACTAGCGGGGGGGCAGAGACCCAGTACTTC. Translating it yields CSVEKYTSGGAETQYF.

The chain combines TRBV5-1 with TRBJ2-7; the match to TRBD1 covers 7 bases. CDR1 is SGHRS and CDR2 is YFSETQ in the germline V gene. The V and J ends lost 4 bases and 6 bases, in that order; junction bases with no gene match: 7. The CDR3 has 13 residues. The chain's CDR3 is CASSINYRGEQYF. The CDR3 bases are TGCGCCAGCAGCATAAACTACAGGGGCGAGCAGTACTTC.

The sample holds one count of this clone. V and J are TRBV28 and TRBJ1-2; D is possibly TRBD1 (5 bases). The CDR3 is 13 residues long. Germline V gene sequence: CDR1 MDHEN, CDR2 SYDVKM. Trimming left V 6 bases short and J 7 bases short, with 15 bases between. The CDR3 DNA reads as TGTGCCAGCAGGCGTGACAGTCCGGGTGGCTACACCTTC. It encodes CASRRDSPGGYTF.

The chain couples TRBV30 to TRBJ2-1; possibly TRBD1 for D (6 bases). V lost 0 bases and J 3 bases, leaving 15 bases between the germline ends. The CDR3 sequence is 16 residues long. Germline values: CDR1 GTSNPN, CDR2 SVGIG (reference sequence). CDR3 loop: CAWSVSRVRGYNEQFF. The DNA for the CDR3 is TGTGCCTGGAGTGTATCTCGGGTCAGGGGCTACAATGAGCAGTTCTTC.

The V and J genes are TRBV6-4 and TRBJ2-3, with D hard to call. The CDR3 sequence is 13 residues long. The germline V and J ends were trimmed by 4 bases and 6 bases, with 11 bases remaining between them. In germline, CDR1 is MRHNA, CDR2 SNTAGT. CDR3 protein: CASSGGAFDTQYF. The CDR3 DNA sequence: TGTGCCAGCAGTGGAGGAGCCTTCGATACGCAGTATTTT.